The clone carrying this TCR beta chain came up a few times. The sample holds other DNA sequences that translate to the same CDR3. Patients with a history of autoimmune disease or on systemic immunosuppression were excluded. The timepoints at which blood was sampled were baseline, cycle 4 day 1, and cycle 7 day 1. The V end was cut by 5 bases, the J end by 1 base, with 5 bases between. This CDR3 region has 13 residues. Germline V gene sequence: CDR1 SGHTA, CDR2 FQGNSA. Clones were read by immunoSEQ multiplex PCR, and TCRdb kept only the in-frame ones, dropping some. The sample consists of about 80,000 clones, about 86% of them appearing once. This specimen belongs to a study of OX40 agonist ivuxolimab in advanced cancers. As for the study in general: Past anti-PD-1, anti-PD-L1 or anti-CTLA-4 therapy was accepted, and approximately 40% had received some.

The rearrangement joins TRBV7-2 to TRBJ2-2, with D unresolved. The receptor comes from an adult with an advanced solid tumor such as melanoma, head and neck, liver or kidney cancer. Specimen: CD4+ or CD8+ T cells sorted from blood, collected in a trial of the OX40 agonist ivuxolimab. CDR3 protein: CASSIKNTGELFF. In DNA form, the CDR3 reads TGTGCCAGCAGCATCAAGAACACCGGGGAGCTGTTTTTT.